This T cell receptor (beta chain) originates from a study of T cells expressing NK-cell markers. Regarding the study as a whole: In 6 or 7 donors, dominant NKG2C+ clonotypes were roughly 1.0-7.5% of CD8+ T cells.

Remarks on this clonotype: Its antigen is unidentified.

The CDR3 length is 15 residues. Looked up from germline, CDR1 is MDHEN and CDR2 is SYDVKM. Template switching by 5'RACE with UMIs generated the TCR beta cDNA. TCRdb reprocessed the 5' RACE reads, keeping one entry per CDR3 protein, no DNA. The sample holds 200,000 to 300,000 distinct CDR3 sequences. This TCR derives from a man younger than 30 in good health. The chain employs TRBV28 and TRBJ2-1; TCRdb's D call of TRBD2 is untestable without DNA. Sample: blood T cells: a sorted CD56 or NKG2C T cell subset, CD4+ or CD8+ T cells, or bulk PBMC T cells (not recorded which). CDR3: CASSFDSRWSTGQFF.